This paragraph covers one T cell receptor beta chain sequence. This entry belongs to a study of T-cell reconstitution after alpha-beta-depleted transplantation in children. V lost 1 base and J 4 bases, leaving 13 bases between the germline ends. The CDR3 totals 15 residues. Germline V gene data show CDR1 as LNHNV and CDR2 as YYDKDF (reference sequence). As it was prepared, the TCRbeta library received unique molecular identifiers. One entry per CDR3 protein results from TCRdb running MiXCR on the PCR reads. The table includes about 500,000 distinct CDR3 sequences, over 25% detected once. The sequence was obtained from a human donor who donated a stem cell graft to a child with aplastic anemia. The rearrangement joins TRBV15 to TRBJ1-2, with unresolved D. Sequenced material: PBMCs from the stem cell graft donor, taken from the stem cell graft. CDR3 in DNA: TGTGCCACCAGCAGAGGGGGAGAGAAGGGCTATGGCTACACCTTC. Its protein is CATSRGGEKGYGYTF.